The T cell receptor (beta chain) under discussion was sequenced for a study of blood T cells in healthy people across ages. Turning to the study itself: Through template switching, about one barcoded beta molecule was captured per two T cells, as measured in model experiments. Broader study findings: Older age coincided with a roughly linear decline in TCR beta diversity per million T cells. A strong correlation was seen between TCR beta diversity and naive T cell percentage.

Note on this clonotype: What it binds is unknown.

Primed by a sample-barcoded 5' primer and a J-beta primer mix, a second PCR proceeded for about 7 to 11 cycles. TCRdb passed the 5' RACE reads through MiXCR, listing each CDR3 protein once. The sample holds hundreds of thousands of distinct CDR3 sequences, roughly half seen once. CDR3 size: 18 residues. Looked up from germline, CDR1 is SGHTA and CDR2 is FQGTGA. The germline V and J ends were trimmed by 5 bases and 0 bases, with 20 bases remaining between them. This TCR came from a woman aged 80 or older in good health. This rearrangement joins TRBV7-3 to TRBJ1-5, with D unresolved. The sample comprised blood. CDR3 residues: CASSLGPGQSHSNQPQHF. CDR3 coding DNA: TGTGCCAGCAGCCTTGGTCCGGGCCAATCCCATAGCAATCAGCCCCAGCATTTT.